This paragraph reports one T cell receptor (beta chain). Assay used: immunoSEQ multiplex PCR; TCRdb lists only in-frame clones, some missing. The data contain roughly 300,000 clones, 73% of them singletons. The data originate from a study of shared clonotypes between healthy human individuals. CDR1 SGHDT and CDR2 YYEEEE come from the germline V gene. The CDR3 contains 15 residues. The ends were cut back, 2 bases at V and 6 bases at J, with 18 bases in the middle. This sequence was found in a man younger than 40 in good health. Sequencing was performed on memory CD4+ T cells sorted from blood. The subset here: CD45RA-negative fraction. The chain uses TRBV5-6 and TRBJ2-7; the D gene is possibly TRBD2 (5 bases). The CDR3 bases are TGTGCCAGCAGCTTATATAGACTACGGTGGGGCGAGCAGTACTTC. The encoded protein is CASSLYRLRWGEQYF.